The 24 T cell receptor beta chains given below trace back to one sample, sequenced in a study of Ad26.COV2.S vaccination and SARS-CoV-2 variants (dated by TCRdb to the early 2020s). Receptor amplification or capture employed the immunoSEQ multiplex PCR assay. In TCRdb, the immuneACCESS table is reduced to in-frame sequences with V and J assigned. These tables do not hold every clone; where another copy was compared, an unresolved V gene accounts for under half, and the others remain unexplained. This sample has some 460,000 clones in its table, and 80% to 90% of those were observed once. The top ten clonotypes cover about 1.7% of the sample. Reading the label with the study, this specimen's treatment or condition is: some 20 received Ad26.COV2.S at low or high dose, single or two shots; about five received placebo; per-sample allocation not given. For vaccine and placebo recipients, repertoires were sequenced using samples collected on day 63 after the first injection.

This material consisted of peripheral blood, taken in a trial of Ad26.COV2.S vaccine versus placebo. These receptors were collected from a person aged 18 to 59 who received the Ad26.COV2.S COVID-19 vaccine or a placebo.

The chain carries TRBV28 and TRBJ2-3; 10 bases fit TRBD2. V trimming: 6 bases; J trimming: 4 bases; junction bases outside the gene matches: 7. The germline V gene has CDR1 MDHEN and CDR2 SYDVKM. This CDR3 comprises 15 residues. CDR3 residues: CASSPSGGGPDTQYF. CDR3 DNA: TGTGCCAGCAGCCCCAGCGGGGGGGGTCCAGATACGCAGTATTTT.

V gene TRBV28 combines with J gene TRBJ1-3; perhaps TRBD1 as D (6 bases). The germline V and J ends were trimmed by 8 bases and 0 bases, with 11 bases remaining between them. CDR3 length equals 14 residues. From germline, CDR1 is MDHEN and CDR2 SYDVKM. The chain's CDR3 is CASLEGGSGNTIYF. The CDR3 coding sequence is TGTGCCAGCTTGGAAGGGGGCTCTGGAAACACCATATATTTT.

This clone occurred once. The chain joins TRBV29-1 to TRBJ2-7; D assignment may be TRBD1 or TRBD2 (5 bases each). The ends were cut back, 1 base at V and 6 bases at J, with 19 bases in the middle. CDR1 SQVTM and CDR2 ANQGSEA come from the germline V gene. The CDR3 consists of 15 residues. The CDR3 DNA sequence: TGCAGCGTTGAAGGGGTAGGGGACCGGGGCTTCGAGCAGTACTTC. Protein: CSVEGVGDRGFEQYF.

V gene TRBV9 combines with J gene TRBJ1-4; D is undetermined. The CDR3 extends over 15 amino acids. V was trimmed by 0 bases and J by 7 bases, leaving 13 bases between them. The germline V gene encodes CDR1 SGDLS and CDR2 YYNGEE. The CDR3 loop is CASSVGPSNVEKLFF. CDR3 in DNA: TGTGCCAGCAGCGTAGGTCCGTCAAATGTTGAAAAACTGTTTTTT.

The chain carries TRBV5-1 and TRBJ1-5; the match to TRBD1 covers 7 bases. After removal of 1 base from V and 3 bases from J, the junction contained 13 bases not matched to a gene. From germline, CDR1 is SGHRS and CDR2 YFSETQ. The CDR3 has 18 residues. The CDR3 nucleotides read TGCGCCAGCAGCTTGTCCTACAGGGGAGGCCCGAACAATCAGCCCCAGCATTTT. Its translation: CASSLSYRGGPNNQPQHF.

The rearrangement links TRBV7-2 to TRBJ2-1; 8 bases are a match to TRBD2. The CDR3 has 15 residues. J was trimmed by 6 bases and V by 6 bases; bases with no gene match: 10. Germline-derived CDR1 and CDR2 are SGHTA and FQGNSA. In DNA, the CDR3 is TGTGCCAGCAGGAAATACGGGGGGGCCGGCAATGAGCAGTTCTTC. Protein product: CASRKYGGAGNEQFF.

The chain carries TRBV19 and TRBJ2-1; 12 positions match TRBD2. This CDR3 is 14 amino acids long. Losses at the gene ends were 8 bases for V and 9 bases for J; bases not matched to a gene: 8. The germline CDR1 and CDR2 sequences are LNHDA and SQIVND (reference sequence). This CDR3 reads CASSTSGRRAEQFF. The DNA for the CDR3 is TGTGCCAGTTCCACTAGCGGGAGGAGGGCTGAGCAGTTCTTC.

The chain is built from TRBV19 and TRBJ1-1; possibly TRBD1 for D (5 bases). The V end was cut by 6 bases, the J end by 2 bases, with 13 bases between. Germline V CDR1 and CDR2: LNHDA, SQIVND (reference sequence). CDR3 length equals 14 residues. The CDR3, as DNA: TGTGCCAGTAGAACGACAGCTGAAAACACTGAAGCTTTCTTT. As protein: CASRTTAENTEAFF.

This sequence joins TRBV2 and TRBJ2-3; a weak D match, TRBD1 (5 bases). Germline V lookup: CDR1 SNHLY, CDR2 FYNNEI. V lost 8 bases to trimming and J lost 3 bases, with 15 bases between them. The CDR3 is 14 amino acids. CDR3 DNA: TGTGCCAGCCAACCGGACATGACAACAGATACGCAGTATTTT. Translated: CASQPDMTTDTQYF.

V usage is TRBV3-1 (or the pseudogene TRBV3-2) and J usage is TRBJ2-2, with D possibly being TRBD1 (5 bases). CDR1 is LGHDT and CDR2 is YNNKEL in the germline V gene (reference sequence). The V and J ends lost 1 base and 1 base respectively, with 7 bases between them. This CDR3 has 15 residues. CDR3 loop: CASSQGQGNTGELFF. CDR3 nucleotide sequence: TGTGCCAGCAGCCAAGGCCAGGGGAACACCGGGGAGCTGTTTTTT.

This chain uses TRBV7-9 with TRBJ1-5; 7 nucleotides match TRBD1. Germline-derived CDR1 and CDR2 are SEHNR and FQNEAQ (reference sequence). V lost 5 bases to trimming and J lost 0 bases; unmatched junction nucleotides: 7. The CDR3 contains 16 residues. CDR3 in DNA: TGTGCCAGCAGCAAAAACAGGGACAGTAGCAATCAGCCCCAGCATTTT. Translating gives CASSKNRDSSNQPQHF.

This chain links TRBV18 with TRBJ1-2, with TRBD1 matching over 7 bases. V lost 3 bases, J lost 2 bases, and 3 bases stayed unmatched. Germline V CDR1 and CDR2: KGHSH, LQKENI. The CDR3 is 14 residues long. DNA of the CDR3: TGTGCCAGCTCACCGGGCAGGGGGAACTATGGCTACACCTTC. Translating gives CASSPGRGNYGYTF.

The chain is built from TRBV5-4 and TRBJ1-4, with D unresolved. CDR3 size: 16 residues. The V gene's germline CDR1 is SGHNT and CDR2 YYREEE (reference sequence). V was cut by 4 bases and J by 0 bases, with 13 bases left in between. The CDR3 nucleotides are TGTGCCAGCAGCCGCCCGGACGGGACAACTAATGAAAAACTGTTTTTT. Translated: CASSRPDGTTNEKLFF.

The chain is built from TRBV20-1 and TRBJ2-7, with D uncertain. The CDR3 contains 15 residues. Germline CDR1 and CDR2: DFQATT and SNEGSKA (reference sequence). Between the trimmed V and J ends, which lost 3 bases and 0 bases, there was a span of 15 bases. The CDR3 protein is CSASPLLARSYEQYF. The CDR3 region has the DNA TGCAGTGCTAGTCCCCTACTTGCCCGCTCCTACGAGCAGTACTTC.

The V gene is TRBV6-5, the J gene TRBJ1-1; D is unclear. The CDR3 length is 15 residues. V was shortened by 3 bases and J by 0 bases, with 11 bases between the two germline ends. Germline assignment: CDR1 MNHEY and CDR2 SVGAGI. In DNA form, the CDR3 reads TGTGCCAGCAGTTATATGTGGAGTTTGAACACTGAAGCTTTCTTT. It translates to CASSYMWSLNTEAFF.

In this sample, this clone turned up once. V gene TRBV5-1 combines with J gene TRBJ2-3; TRBD2 agrees at 8 bases. The CDR3 spans 15 residues. Germline loops: CDR1 SGHRS, CDR2 YFSETQ. The ends lost 5 bases at V and 0 bases at J; junction bases unmatched: 5. The CDR3 loop is CASRLAESSTDTQYF. CDR3 nucleotides: TGCGCCAGCAGACTAGCGGAGTCTAGCACAGATACGCAGTATTTT.

This chain uses TRBV18 with TRBJ2-2; TRBD1 matches at 8 bases. The CDR3 runs 17 residues. Germline V lookup: CDR1 KGHSH, CDR2 LQKENI. Trimming removed 2 bases from V and 6 bases from J; junction bases left unmatched: 11. CDR3 sequence: CASSPGPAGGVAGELFF. In DNA, the CDR3 is TGTGCCAGCTCACCAGGGCCTGCAGGGGGCGTGGCCGGGGAGCTGTTTTTT.

This clone has a single count. The same CDR3 also results from other DNA sequences found in this sample. The genes are TRBV11-3 and TRBJ2-1; D gene unclear. The CDR3 loop spans 13 amino acids. The V end was cut by 1 base, the J end by 4 bases, with 5 bases between. The V gene's germline CDR1 is SGHNT and CDR2 YENEEA. CDR3 sequence: CASSLGVYNEQFF. The CDR3, as DNA: TGTGCCAGCAGCTTAGGAGTTTACAATGAGCAGTTCTTC.

The chain combines TRBV7-2 with TRBJ1-4; D ambiguous. Trimming left V 7 bases short and J 6 bases short, with 15 bases between. The V gene's germline CDR1 is SGHTA and CDR2 FQGNSA. The CDR3 has 14 residues. Here the CDR3 DNA reads TGTGCCAGCACTAAGTGGGGAGGCCATGAAAAACTGTTTTTT. It is translated as CASTKWGGHEKLFF.

Points on this clone: The sample holds other DNA sequences that translate to the same CDR3. The V call is TRBV6-5, the J call TRBJ1-2; perhaps TRBD1 as D (6 bases). The CDR3 has 13 amino acids. V dropped 2 bases and J dropped 2 bases, with 6 bases sitting between them. The V gene's germline CDR1 is MNHEY and CDR2 SVGAGI. CDR3 DNA sequence: TGTGCCAGCAGTTACGGGGGCAACTATGGCTACACCTTC. Translated: CASSYGGNYGYTF.

The sample holds one count of this clone. The chain combines TRBV3-1 (or the pseudogene TRBV3-2) with TRBJ2-3; 12 bases fit TRBD2. The CDR3 consists of 18 residues. Germline V gene lookup returns CDR1 LGHDT and CDR2 YNNKEL (reference sequence). V shed 1 base, J shed 1 base, and the junction held 6 bases outside the gene matches. This CDR3 reads CASSQGLAGGPGTDTQYF. In nucleotides, the CDR3 is TGTGCCAGCAGCCAAGGGCTAGCGGGGGGGCCGGGCACAGATACGCAGTATTTT.

This clone was recorded only once. The chain couples TRBV12-3 or TRBV12-4 to TRBJ1-5; D perhaps matches TRBD1 (5 bases). CDR3 length equals 13 residues. Trimming pared 6 bases from V and 5 bases from J, leaving 11 bases between. The CDR3 loop reads CASRAPGHQPQHF. The CDR3 nucleotides read TGTGCCAGCAGGGCCCCAGGGCATCAGCCCCAGCATTTT.

V usage is TRBV7-2 and J usage is TRBJ2-2, with unresolved D. Germline CDR1 is SGHTA and CDR2 is FQGNSA. The CDR3 spans 15 residues. The V gene lost 6 bases and the J gene lost 4 bases, with 15 bases spanning the gap. This CDR3 reads CASSSSVISTGELFF. CDR3 nucleotides: TGTGCCAGCAGTTCGTCGGTCATTTCCACCGGGGAGCTGTTTTTT.

The chain combines TRBV7-8 with TRBJ1-6, with 8 bases identical to TRBD1. This CDR3 contains 15 residues. The germline gives CDR1 SGHVS, CDR2 FQNEAQ. V lost 5 bases, J lost 9 bases, and 9 bases stayed unmatched. The CDR3 nucleotides are TGTGCCAGCAGCCACGCCCAGGGGGCCCTTTCACCCCTCCACTTT. The encoded protein is CASSHAQGALSPLHF.